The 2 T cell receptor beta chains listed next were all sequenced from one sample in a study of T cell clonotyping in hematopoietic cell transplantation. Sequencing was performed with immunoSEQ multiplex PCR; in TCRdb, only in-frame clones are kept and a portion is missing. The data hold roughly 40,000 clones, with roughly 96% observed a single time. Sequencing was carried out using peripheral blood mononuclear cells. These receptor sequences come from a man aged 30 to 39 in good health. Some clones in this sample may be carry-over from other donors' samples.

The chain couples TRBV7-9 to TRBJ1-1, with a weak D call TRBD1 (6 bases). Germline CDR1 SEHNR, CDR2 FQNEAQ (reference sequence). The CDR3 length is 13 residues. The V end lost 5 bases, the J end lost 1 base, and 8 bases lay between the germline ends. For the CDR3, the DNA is TGTGCCAGCAGCCCGACAGGGAACACTGAAGCTTTCTTT. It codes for CASSPTGNTEAFF.

DNA of the CDR3: TGTGCCAGCAGCCAAGAACCAGCAGACACCGGGGAGCTGTTTTTT. Its translation: CASSQEPADTGELFF. The V gene is TRBV4-2, the J gene TRBJ2-2; D unclear. The CDR3 runs 15 residues. Germline values: CDR1 LGHNA, CDR2 YNFKEQ. Trimming took off 0 bases at V and 3 bases at J, with 8 bases between the two ends.